This T cell receptor beta chain is drawn from a study of blood T cells in healthy people across ages. Findings and limits, study-wide: Significant beta diversity loss was already apparent by age approximately 42, declining roughly linearly.

The V gene's germline CDR1 is LGHNA and CDR2 YSLEER. J was trimmed by 7 bases and V by 0 bases; bases with no gene match: 6. The CDR3 is 15 residues long. Alongside a J-beta primer mix, a sample-barcoded 5' primer served in a second PCR lasting roughly 6 to 11 cycles. Samples each returned at least 2.5 million CDR3-containing paired-end reads. In TCRdb, the 5' RACE reads were re-called with MiXCR into one record per CDR3 protein. Here the sample spans about 1.8 million distinct CDR3 sequences, roughly 49% being singletons. As to this clonotype: Its antigen is not identified.

The TCR comes from a woman between 35 and 50 years old in good health. Sequenced sample: blood. The gene calls are TRBV4-3 and TRBJ2-3; 8 bases map to TRBD2. The CDR3 loop is CASSQDRTSTNTQYF. DNA of the CDR3: TGCGCCAGCAGCCAAGATCGGACTAGCACGAATACGCAGTATTTT.